Below are 16 T cell receptor beta chains sequenced from a single sample in a study of cytomegalovirus exposure and HLA in healthy donors. Vbeta (60) and Jbeta (13) primers were used in the PCR. Profiling relied on immunoSEQ multiplex PCR, and the TCRdb table lists in-frame clones only, not all of them. The sample has 160,000 or so clones; approximately 78% are singletons. The sequenced material came from PBMCs. The source is a male donor in good health and CMV-seronegative.

This rearrangement joins TRBV9 to TRBJ2-5; 9 bases line up with TRBD1. The end of the DNA is better explained by TRBJ2-7, so the J call may be wrong. Germline V CDR1 and CDR2: SGDLS, YYNGEE. There are 13 residues in the CDR3. The CDR3 coding sequence is TGTGCCAGCAGCGTTAGGACAGGGGCCGAGCAGTACTTC. It encodes CASSVRTGAEQYF.

This clone was seen a handful of times. The V and J genes are TRBV4-2 and TRBJ2-2, with D maybe TRBD2 (5 bases). The CDR3 covers 16 residues. V dropped 1 base and J dropped 5 bases, with 14 bases sitting between them. The germline V gene has CDR1 LGHNA and CDR2 YNFKEQ. The CDR3 sequence is CASSQARGPVTGELFF. The CDR3 nucleotides read TGTGCCAGCAGCCAAGCTCGGGGTCCCGTGACCGGGGAGCTGTTTTTT.

The V gene is TRBV13, the J gene TRBJ2-6, with TRBD2 matching 7 bases. Germline CDR1 and CDR2: PRHDT and FYEKMQ (reference sequence). This CDR3 has 17 amino acids. After removal of 5 bases from V and 2 bases from J, the junction contained 9 bases not matched to a gene. The CDR3 here is CASSPTDGLAGANVLTF. CDR3 in DNA: TGTGCCAGCAGCCCCACGGACGGACTAGCTGGGGCCAACGTCCTGACTTTC. Full variable domain (missing parts from reference TRBV13 and TRBJ2-6): AAGVIQSPRHLIKEKRETATLKCYPIPRHDTVYWYQQGPGQDPQFLISFYEKMQSDKGSIPDRFSAQQFSDYHSELNMSSLELGDSALYFCASSPTDGLAGANVLTFGAGSRLTVL.

This clone was observed a few times. The chain recombines TRBV9 with TRBJ1-5; 7 bases are a match to TRBD1. CDR1 is SGDLS and CDR2 is YYNGEE in the germline V gene. CDR3 length: 15 amino acids. J gave up 2 bases and V 4 bases, and 6 bases lay outside the gene matches. CDR3 residues: CASSPTGLGNQPQHF. The CDR3 bases are TGTGCCAGCAGCCCGACAGGGCTAGGCAATCAGCCCCAGCATTTT. The variable domain in full, completed from reference TRBV9 and TRBJ1-5, reads DSGVTQTPKHLITATGQRVTLRCSPRSGDLSVYWYQQSLDQGLQFLIQYYNGEERAKGNILERFSAQQFPDLHSELNLSSLELGDSALYFCASSPTGLGNQPQHFGDGTRLSIL.

The chain is built from TRBV6-1 and TRBJ2-5, with TRBD2 identical over 7 bases. V shed 9 bases and J 2 bases; nucleotides not matched to a gene: 12. CDR3 length: 15 amino acids. Germline CDR1 and CDR2: MNHNS and SASEGT. CDR3 nucleotide sequence: TGTGCCAGTTTACACGGGGCTAGCGGTCAAGAGACCCAGTACTTC. Translated: CASLHGASGQETQYF.

This clone was recorded a few times. The chain employs TRBV19 and TRBJ2-1; 7 nucleotides agree with TRBD2. The CDR3 is made up of 12 amino acids. Germline CDR1 is LNHDA and CDR2 is SQIVND (reference sequence). V shed 4 bases, J shed 7 bases, and the junction held 1 base outside the gene matches. The CDR3 region is CASSTGGNEQFF. The CDR3 DNA sequence: TGTGCCAGTAGTACGGGGGGTAATGAGCAGTTCTTC.

The CDR3 DNA reads as TGTGCCAGCAGCACAGGCGGGGGAACGACTCGGTACTTC. Translation gives CASSTGGGTTRYF. The chain combines TRBV21-1 with TRBJ2-7; the table's D call TRBD2 went unverified against the DNA. TRBV21-1 is listed as a pseudogene. The CDR3 length is 13 residues.

This chain connects TRBV7-9 to TRBJ2-1, with 7 positions matching TRBD1. Unmatched junction bases numbered 6, after V lost 6 bases and J lost 7 bases. Germline V gene sequence: CDR1 SEHNR, CDR2 FQNEAQ (reference sequence). The CDR3 has 13 residues. CDR3 in amino acids: CASSRTGENEQFF. In nucleotides, the CDR3 is TGTGCCAGCAGTCGCACAGGGGAAAATGAGCAGTTCTTC.

V gene TRBV5-6 combines with J gene TRBJ2-5; TRBD2 aligns across 9 bases. Germline V gene lookup returns CDR1 SGHDT and CDR2 YYEEEE. The CDR3 is 15 residues long. V gave up 2 bases and J gave up 5 bases; unmatched junction bases: 7. CDR3 region: CASSLLAGGRETQYF. CDR3 in DNA: TGTGCCAGCAGCTTACTCGCGGGGGGGCGGGAGACCCAGTACTTC.

Here the CDR3 reads CARVDRRNTGELFF. The CDR3 region has the DNA TGTGCCAGAGTGGACAGACGGAACACCGGGGAGCTGTTTTTT. The chain is built from TRBV5-6 and TRBJ2-2, with D tentatively TRBD1 (6 bases). This CDR3 has 14 residues. Trimming took 8 bases from V and 1 from J, leaving 12 bases between them. Germline assignment: CDR1 SGHDT and CDR2 YYEEEE.

The sample holds one count of this clone. The chain joins TRBV5-4 to TRBJ1-1; 9 nucleotides align to TRBD1. Trimming cost V 0 bases and J 4 bases; bases outside gene matches: 10. The CDR3 totals 17 residues. CDR1 and CDR2 from the germline V gene are SGHNT and YYREEE (reference sequence). The CDR3 reads CASSLAAWTGDFTEAFF. CDR3 nucleotides: TGTGCCAGCAGCTTGGCCGCCTGGACAGGGGATTTCACTGAAGCTTTCTTT.

The chain carries TRBV5-1 and TRBJ1-2; D unresolved. Looked up from germline, CDR1 is SGHRS and CDR2 is YFSETQ. CDR3 length: 16 residues. The germline V and J ends were trimmed by 0 bases and 4 bases, with 16 bases remaining between them. The DNA of the CDR3 is TGCGCCAGCAGCTTGGCCCCGGGTCCGGGTGCCTATGGCTACACCTTC. As protein: CASSLAPGPGAYGYTF.

The CDR3 reads CASSSETGIGTEAFF. For the CDR3, the DNA is TGTGCCAGCAGCTCCGAAACAGGGATCGGCACTGAAGCTTTCTTT. The V call is TRBV7-3, the J call TRBJ1-1, with TRBD1 as a possible D gene (6 bases). There are 15 residues in the CDR3. V lost 4 bases, J lost 4 bases, and 16 bases lay in between. CDR1 and CDR2 (germline): SGHTA, FQGTGA.

The genes are TRBV6-4 and TRBJ2-1; D not resolved. Trimming removed 7 bases from V and 7 bases from J, with 5 bases in between. This CDR3 contains 10 residues. Germline CDR1 and CDR2: MRHNA and SNTAGT. CDR3 bases: TGTGCCAGCACCCAGAATGAGCAGTTCTTC. It yields the protein CASTQNEQFF.

CDR3 nucleotide sequence: TGTGCCAGCAGCTTGAGGGGGGAGCTGTTTTTT. It codes for CASSLRGELFF. The chain uses TRBV11-2 and TRBJ2-2, with D uncertain. Germline V gene sequence: CDR1 SGHAT, CDR2 FQNNGV. The CDR3 is 11 residues long. The ends were cut back, 3 bases at V and 8 bases at J, with 4 bases in the middle.

This sequence joins TRBV6-5 and TRBJ1-1; D might be TRBD1 (6 bases). V was pared by 6 bases and J by 7 bases, with 9 bases between. The CDR3 runs to 11 residues. Looked up from germline, CDR1 is MNHEY and CDR2 is SVGAGI. For the CDR3, the DNA is TGTGCCAGCAGAACAGGGATTGAAGCTTTCTTT. This codes for CASRTGIEAFF.